The sample holds many counts of the clone carrying this T cell receptor beta chain. MiXCR, run by TCRdb on the RT-PCR reads, gives a single entry per CDR3 protein. The sample yields fewer than 95,000 distinct CDR3 sequences, about 5% seen once. These data belong to a study of patients and donors after allogeneic stem cell transplantation. The CDR3 length is 15 residues. Germline trimming cut 0 bases from V and 1 base from J; bases unmatched to any gene: 2. Looked up from germline, CDR1 is SGHRS and CDR2 is YFSETQ. This TCR came from a human donor who was either an allogeneic HSCT recipient or a stem cell or donor lymphocyte infusion donor (not recorded which). It is not recorded whose cells these are; they may come from a transplant donor. The specimen sequenced was blood, either unsorted or a sorted T cell fraction (not recorded which). This chain connects TRBV5-1 to TRBJ1-1; 8 positions agree with TRBD1. CDR3 amino acids: CASSLDGQGNTEAFF. The DNA of the CDR3 is TGCGCCAGCAGCTTGGACGGACAGGGGAACACTGAAGCTTTCTTT. Complete variable domain (other parts from reference TRBV5-1 and TRBJ1-1): KAGVTQTPRYLIKTRGQQVTLSCSPISGHRSVSWYQQTPGQGLQFLFEYFSETQRNKGNFPGRFSGRQFSNSRSEMNVSTLELGDSALYLCASSLDGQGNTEAFFGQGTRLTVV.